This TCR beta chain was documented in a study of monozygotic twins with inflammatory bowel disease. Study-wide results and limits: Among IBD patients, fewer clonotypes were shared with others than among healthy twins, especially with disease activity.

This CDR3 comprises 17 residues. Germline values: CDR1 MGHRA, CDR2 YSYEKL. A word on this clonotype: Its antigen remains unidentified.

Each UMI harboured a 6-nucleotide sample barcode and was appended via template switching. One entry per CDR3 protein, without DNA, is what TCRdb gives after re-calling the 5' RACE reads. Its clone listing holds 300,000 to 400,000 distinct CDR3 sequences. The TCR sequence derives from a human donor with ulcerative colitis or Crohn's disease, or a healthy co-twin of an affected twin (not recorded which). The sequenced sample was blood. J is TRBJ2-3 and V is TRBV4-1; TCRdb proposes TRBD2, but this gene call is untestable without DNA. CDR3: CASSQEGLAGVTDTQYF.